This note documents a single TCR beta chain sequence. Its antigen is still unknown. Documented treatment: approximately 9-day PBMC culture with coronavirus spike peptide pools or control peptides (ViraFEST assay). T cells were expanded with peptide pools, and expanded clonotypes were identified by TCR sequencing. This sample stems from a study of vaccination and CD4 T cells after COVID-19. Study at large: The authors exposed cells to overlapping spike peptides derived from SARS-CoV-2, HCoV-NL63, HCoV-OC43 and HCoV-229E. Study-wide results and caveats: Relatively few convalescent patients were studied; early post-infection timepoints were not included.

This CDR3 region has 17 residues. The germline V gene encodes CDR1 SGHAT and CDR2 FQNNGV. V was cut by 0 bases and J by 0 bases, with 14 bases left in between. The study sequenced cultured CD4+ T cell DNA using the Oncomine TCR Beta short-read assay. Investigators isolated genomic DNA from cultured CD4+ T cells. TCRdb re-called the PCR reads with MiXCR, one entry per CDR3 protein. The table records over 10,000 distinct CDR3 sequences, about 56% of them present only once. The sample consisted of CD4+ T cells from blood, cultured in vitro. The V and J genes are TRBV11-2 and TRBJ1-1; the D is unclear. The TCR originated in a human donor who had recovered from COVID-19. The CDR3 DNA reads TGTGCCAGCAGCTTAGAGAGGCAGGTAGCCATGAACACTGAAGCTTTCTTT. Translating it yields CASSLERQVAMNTEAFF.